Reported below is one T cell receptor beta chain. Trimming shortened V by 8 bases and J by 4 bases, and 15 bases separated the two germline ends. The CDR3 runs to 14 residues. Germline V CDR1 and CDR2: PRHDT, FYEKMQ (reference sequence). Seattle enrolled patients during active infection and tracked them longitudinally. Libraries were prepared by immunoSEQ multiplex PCR; TCRdb keeps only in-frame clonotypes and omits some of them. Found here are over 90,000 clones, around 90% of them singletons; the top ten hold approximately 5.6%. The data are from a study of blood T cell repertoires in COVID-19. Study summary: Sources were T cells, B-cell-depleted T cells, or PBMCs; the material itself was cDNA or gDNA.

Input material: peripheral blood. The chain combines TRBV13 with TRBJ1-3; tentative D call: TRBD1 (6 bases). This sequence was found in a woman in her fifties or sixties with COVID-19, enrolled during active disease. The DNA for the CDR3 is TGTGCCAGCGGATCACAGGGTGGCGGAAACACCATATATTTT. Amino acids: CASGSQGGGNTIYF.